The clone carrying this T cell receptor (beta chain) showed up just a few times. Data came from immunoSEQ multiplex PCR; TCRdb stores just in-frame clones and leaves some out. Among 8,300 or so clones, roughly three quarters were seen once, and the ten largest hold around a tenth. This sample is drawn from a study of chemoradiotherapy in HPV16-positive cancers. Germline V lookup: CDR1 SNHLY, CDR2 FYNNEI. The CDR3 has 13 residues. V lost 7 bases to trimming and J lost 2 bases; unmatched junction nucleotides: 1. The receptor was isolated from a human donor with HPV-associated anogenital cancer. The chain has TRBV2 and TRBJ2-7; 11 bases agree with TRBD2. This material consisted of tumor tissue, taken from a patient who underwent chemoradiotherapy. CDR3 amino acids: CASNSGGAYEQYF. The CDR3 coding sequence is TGTGCCAGCAATAGCGGGGGGGCCTACGAGCAGTACTTC.